The source of this T cell receptor beta chain is a study of T cell changes during pregnancy in multiple sclerosis. V shed 2 bases, J shed 5 bases, and the junction held 11 bases outside the gene matches. Germline V lookup: CDR1 KGHSH, CDR2 LQKENI. The CDR3 extends over 17 amino acids. Method: immunoSEQ multiplex PCR; TCRdb's copy keeps in-frame clones and lacks some. The profile shows approximately 71,000 clones, roughly 92% of them singletons. The J gene is TRBJ2-7, the V gene TRBV18; 11 positions match TRBD2. The source material was peripheral blood, sampled in the second trimester of pregnancy. The sequence was collected from a female donor with multiple sclerosis, enrolled in a pregnancy study. The CDR3 loop reads CASSPAPFSGRVNEQYF. The CDR3 bases are TGTGCCAGCTCACCAGCCCCATTTAGCGGGAGGGTCAACGAGCAGTACTTC.